This entry is about one T cell receptor beta chain. These data come from a study of OX40 agonist ivuxolimab in advanced cancers. Across the study: Three patients got partial responses; one had hepatocellular carcinoma and two had cutaneous melanoma.

Trimming shortened V by 1 base and J by 3 bases, and 13 bases separated the two germline ends. Germline loops: CDR1 MDHEN, CDR2 SYDVKM. The CDR3 is 16 amino acids. Profiled with immunoSEQ multiplex PCR; TCRdb holds only in-frame clones, not every one. The data contain 85,000 or so clones, just over 85% of them singletons. The V call is TRBV28, the J call TRBJ1-5, with D hard to call. Sequencing used CD4+ or CD8+ T cells sorted from blood, obtained in a trial of the OX40 agonist ivuxolimab. The sequence was collected from an adult with an advanced solid tumor such as melanoma, head and neck, liver or kidney cancer. The CDR3 sequence is CASSLSARLVNQPQHF. For the CDR3, the DNA is TGTGCCAGCAGTTTATCGGCCCGCCTGGTCAATCAGCCCCAGCATTTT. Together with reference TRBV28 and TRBJ1-5, the CDR3 gives the full variable domain: DVKVTQSSRYLVKRTGEKVFLECVQDMDHENMFWYRQDPGLGLRLIYFSYDVKMKEKGDIPEGYSVSREKKERFSLILESASTNQTSMYLCASSLSARLVNQPQHFGDGTRLSIL.